The TCR beta chain under discussion was sequenced for a study of blood T cell repertoires in COVID-19. TCRdb's table, derived via immunoSEQ multiplex PCR, lists solely in-frame clones and lacks some. The sample yields over 200,000 clones, just under 90% seen once. The germline V gene has CDR1 MDHEN and CDR2 SYDVKM. This CDR3 comprises 15 residues. V was clipped by 6 bases and J by 2 bases; unmatched bases: 7. This rearrangement joins TRBV28 to TRBJ1-5, with 7 positions matching TRBD1. Sequencing was performed on peripheral blood. The sequence came from a man in his thirties or forties with COVID-19, enrolled during active disease. CDR3 DNA: TGTGCCAGCAGAACAGGGGCGTTAGGCAATCAGCCCCAGCATTTT. It codes for CASRTGALGNQPQHF.